Listed here is a single TCR beta chain. The data derive from a study of blood T cell repertoires in COVID-19. As for the study in general: Donors in the United States, Italy and Spain gave samples during acute or convalescent COVID-19. T cells, B-cell-depleted T cells, or PBMCs provided the cDNA or gDNA that served as material.

CDR1 is SGHTA, CDR2 FQGNSA, per germline. The CDR3 is made up of 14 amino acids. J was trimmed by 10 bases and V by 2 bases; bases with no gene match: 10. Here immunoSEQ multiplex PCR was the method, and the copy in TCRdb shows in-frame clones only, minus some. The sample lists fewer than 300,000 clones; approximately 80% were seen once. This sequence originates from a human donor in a cohort sampled during active COVID-19. The chain carries TRBV7-2 and TRBJ1-2; 7 nucleotides line up with TRBD1. Specimen: peripheral blood. The CDR3 here is CASSLTGTEAVYTF. The DNA of the CDR3 is TGTGCCAGCAGCTTAACGGGGACAGAAGCTGTCTACACCTTC.